These T cell receptor beta chains were read from a single sample in a study of early T cells in non-severe SARS-CoV-2 infection. TCRdb independently ran MiXCR on the 5' RACE reads; one entry per CDR3 protein. The table records tens of thousands of distinct CDR3 sequences, 12% of them present only once. The source was whole blood, collected at baseline. The receptor set was obtained from an adult who was a healthcare worker with PCR-confirmed SARS-CoV-2 infection or an uninfected control (not recorded which). The donor label of this sample is uncertain. Both conserved end residues are part of each CDR3. The D gene is left open where the match is weak. Rows give clone size only sometimes, using once, few, many, or a class for an expanded clone.

abundance	j_gene	v_gene	d_gene	CDR3nt	CDR3aa
few	TRBJ1-1	TRBV5-1	TRBD1	TGCGCCAGCAGCTTGGTAACAGGGGGCAGAAGCACTGAAGCTTTCTTT	CASSLVTGGRSTEAFF
few	TRBJ1-1	TRBV5-1	NA	TGCGCCAGCAGCGCGAACTTTGGACAGACTGAAGCTTTCTTT	CASSANFGQTEAFF
many	TRBJ2-4	TRBV7-2	NA	TGTGCCAGCAGCTTAGCGTCGGGGTCGATTCAGTACTTC	CASSLASGSIQYF
many	TRBJ2-2	TRBV6-5	TRBD1	TGTGCCAGCAGTTACTCGACAGGGGGTTACACCGGGGAGCTGTTTTTT	CASSYSTGGYTGELFF
NA	TRBJ2-5	TRBV3-1	NA	TGTGCCAGCAGCCAAGTGCTGACGGGGGAGACCCAGTACTTC	CASSQVLTGETQYF
few	TRBJ1-1	TRBV5-1	NA	TGCGCCAGCAGCTTTGGGGAGGTGGTGGACACTGAAGCTTTCTTT	CASSFGEVVDTEAFF
many	TRBJ1-2	TRBV29-1	NA	TGCAGCGTTGAGACCCCTGATTATGGCTACACCTTC	CSVETPDYGYTF
few	TRBJ2-5	TRBV29-1	NA	TGCAGCGTTGGTCAGGGGCGAGGAGAGACCCAGTACTTC	CSVGQGRGETQYF
NA	TRBJ1-4	TRBV9	NA	TGTGCCAGCAGCGTAGCCAGGGATAATGAAAAACTGTTTTTT	CASSVARDNEKLFF
few	TRBJ2-3	TRBV12-5	TRBD1	TGTGCTAGTGGTTTGGTACAGGGGAAGGGGGATACGCAGTATTTT	CASGLVQGKGDTQYF
few	TRBJ2-2	TRBV5-6	NA	TGTGCCAGCAGCTTGAGAGGAGGGTACGGGGAGCTGTTTTTT	CASSLRGGYGELFF
few	TRBJ2-1	TRBV20-1	NA	TGCATCCCGATGGGTGGTGAGCAGTTCTTC	CIPMGGEQFF
NA	TRBJ2-5	TRBV10-3	TRBD2	TGTGCCACTGTTAGCGGGGCCGGTGGGACCCAGTACTTC	CATVSGAGGTQYF
few	TRBJ1-6	TRBV20-1	NA	TGCAGTGCCATCCAAGGGGGGGCCTATAATTCACCCCTCCACTTT	CSAIQGGAYNSPLHF
few	TRBJ2-5	TRBV5-4	TRBD2	TGTGCCAGCAGCTTCGAAGTAGCGGGGGGCCGTGCATACTTC	CASSFEVAGGRAYF
NA	TRBJ2-3	TRBV12-3/TRBV12-4	NA	TGTGCCAGCACCATGGGGTGGGGGCTGAGCACAGATACGCAGTATTTT	CASTMGWGLSTDTQYF
NA	TRBJ1-1	TRBV12-5	NA	TGTGCTAGTGGTTTGGTACAGATGAACGCTGAAGCTTTCTTT	CASGLVQMNAEAFF
NA	TRBJ1-6	TRBV20-1	NA	TGCAGTGCCTACGGGGCGTCTTCACCCCTCCACTTT	CSAYGASSPLHF
NA	TRBJ2-3	TRBV29-1	TRBD1	TGCAGCGTTGGAAGGACAGGGTCATTTACGCAGTATTTT	CSVGRTGSFTQYF
few	TRBJ2-2	TRBV30	NA	TGTGCCTGGAGTGGGACTTGGCCCGGGGAGCTGTTTTTT	CAWSGTWPGELFF
NA	TRBJ1-2	TRBV7-9	NA	TGTGCCAGCAGCCCGACAGCCCCAGGGCTTGACTATGGCTACACCTTC	CASSPTAPGLDYGYTF
many	TRBJ1-5	TRBV29-1	NA	TGCAGCGTATCGACAGCTAATCAGCCCCAGCATTTT	CSVSTANQPQHF
NA	TRBJ1-2	TRBV20-1	NA	TGCAGTGCTAGAGTCAGGCGCGGCCCTAACTATGGCTACACCTTC	CSARVRRGPNYGYTF
NA	TRBJ2-2	TRBV5-4	NA	TGTGCCAGCAGCTTAGTAACAGGGTCTTCCGGGGAGCTGTTTTTT	CASSLVTGSSGELFF
NA	TRBJ2-3	TRBV5-1	TRBD1	TGCGCCAGCAGCGGGGGACAGCCGATGAGCACAGATACGCAGTATTTT	CASSGGQPMSTDTQYF
NA	TRBJ1-1	TRBV5-4	NA	TGTGCCAGCAGCTCCCAGGGGTCCACTGAAGCTTTCTTT	CASSSQGSTEAFF
few	TRBJ2-2	TRBV9	NA	TGTGCCAGCAGCGTAGTCGGTAGAGTGAACACCGGGGAGCTGTTTTTT	CASSVVGRVNTGELFF
once	TRBJ2-5	TRBV3-1	TRBD2	TGTGCCAGCAGCCAAGATCGAAGTGGGCCAGGGACTAGCGAACAAGAGACCCAGTACTTC	CASSQDRSGPGTSEQETQYF
NA	TRBJ1-6	TRBV20-1	NA	TGCAGTGCTAGAGTAGAGGGATCCTATAATTCACCCCTCCACTTT	CSARVEGSYNSPLHF
NA	TRBJ1-1	TRBV20-1	NA	TGCAGTGCTAAACGGACGGACTACATGAACACTGAAGCTTTCTTT	CSAKRTDYMNTEAFF
few	TRBJ2-3	TRBV2	NA	TGTGCCAGGGGGTGGTCTCTGTCTACAAACACAGATACGCAGTATTTT	CARGWSLSTNTDTQYF
few	TRBJ2-2	TRBV6-4	TRBD1	TGTGCCAGCAGTGTATTGGGGACAGCGAACACCGGGGAGCTGTTTTTT	CASSVLGTANTGELFF
NA	TRBJ1-3	TRBV28	TRBD1	TGTGCCAGCAGTCTGGGGACAGGCCAGCTCTCTGGAAACACCATATATTTT	CASSLGTGQLSGNTIYF
few	TRBJ2-5	TRBV6-1	NA	TGTGCCAGCAGTGATCGGGACTCTCAAGAGACCCAGTACTTC	CASSDRDSQETQYF
NA	TRBJ2-1	TRBV24-1	NA	TGTGCCACCAGTGATGCCGTTGGGTCCGGGACCGCCTCCTACAATGAGCAGTTCTTC	CATSDAVGSGTASYNEQFF
few	TRBJ2-3	TRBV12-3/TRBV12-4	NA	TGTGCCAGCAGCGGGGGTACGCAGTATTTT	CASSGGTQYF
few	TRBJ1-1	TRBV20-1	NA	TGCAGTGCTAGAGTATCCGGGCTCTGGGTAGCTTTCTTT	CSARVSGLWVAFF
NA	TRBJ2-3	TRBV12-3/TRBV12-4	NA	TGTGCCAGCAGCCCACGGGGAACTTCTAGCACAGATACGCAGTATTTT	CASSPRGTSSTDTQYF
NA	TRBJ1-1	TRBV7-9	NA	TGTGCCAGCAGCTTAGGCACCGGAGGCTTAACTTTCTTT	CASSLGTGGLTFF
NA	TRBJ2-1	TRBV5-4	NA	TGTGCCAGCAGTTCTAGTTCGTATGAGCAGTTCTTC	CASSSSSYEQFF
NA	TRBJ2-3	TRBV3-1	NA	TGTGCCAGCAGCCAAGGAACAGGGCGGGCAGATACGCAGTATTTT	CASSQGTGRADTQYF
NA	TRBJ2-3	TRBV6-6	TRBD1	TGTGCCAGCAGTTACTCCGGACAGGGCACAGATACGCAGTATTTT	CASSYSGQGTDTQYF
NA	TRBJ1-2	TRBV7-2	TRBD1	TGTGCCAGCAGCTCAAGGGGACAGGGAAGTGGCTACACCTTC	CASSSRGQGSGYTF
few	TRBJ1-3	TRBV5-1	TRBD1	TGCGCCAGCAGCCCCCGGACAGGGGGTGGAAACACCATATATTTT	CASSPRTGGGNTIYF
many	TRBJ1-1	TRBV4-1	NA	TGCGCCAGCAGCCAAGAACAACAGGGTGGAACTGAAGCTTTCTTT	CASSQEQQGGTEAFF
NA	TRBJ1-1	TRBV21-1	NA	TGTGCCGGGCGGCTCACTGAAGCTTTCTTT	CAGRLTEAFF
few	TRBJ1-5	TRBV6-1	NA	TGTGCCAGCAGTGAAGTCACTCAAATAGGTCAGCCCCAGCATTTT	CASSEVTQIGQPQHF
NA	TRBJ2-5	TRBV7-3	NA	TGTGCCAGCAGCTTGGGGCTGGGGGAGACCCAGTACTTC	CASSLGLGETQYF
many	TRBJ1-1	TRBV10-3	TRBD1	TGTGCCATCAGTCTCGGGACAGCGCACACTGAAGCTTTCTTT	CAISLGTAHTEAFF
many	TRBJ1-5	TRBV20-1	NA	TGCAGTGCCAGCCCGTTTGATAGCAATCAGCCCCAGCATTTT	CSASPFDSNQPQHF
few	TRBJ2-2	TRBV14	NA	TGTGCCAGCAGCCAAGGAACCGGGGAGCTGTTTTTT	CASSQGTGELFF